This T cell receptor (beta chain) was sequenced for a study of CD4+ T cells in melanoma. The table came from immunoSEQ multiplex PCR; TCRdb's copy has only in-frame clones and leaves some out. The sample consists of about 14,000 clones, approximately 72% of them appearing once. The CDR3 has 13 residues. The J segment lost 8 bases and the V segment lost 4 bases, leaving 4 bases of the junction unmatched. Germline-derived CDR1 and CDR2 are ENHRY and SYGVKD. General study findings and limits: A reported correlation linked neoantigen-specific CD4+ T cells to CD8+, macrophage and B cell function. Neoantigen-specific CD4+ T cells in melanoma reportedly had diverse differentiation states.

With regard to this clone: Its cognate antigen is unknown.

Sequences were obtained from cells from a culture (not recorded whether cultured in vitro). The receptor comes from a human donor with melanoma. The rearrangement links TRBV10-3 to TRBJ2-1; the match to TRBD2 covers 8 bases. The CDR3 nucleotides are TGTGCCATCAGTGTGGGACTAGTCGATGAGCAGTTCTTC. This encodes CAISVGLVDEQFF.